This TCR beta chain was identified in a study of cytomegalovirus exposure and HLA in healthy donors. At the level of the study: As released early, the data held 85 million to 95 million unique TCRs from HLA-typed donors. Findings of the study overall: Reportedly, fewer N-insertions than the roughly 700-donor mean appeared in an Asian-associated ancestry cluster in a later analysis. The study reported that TCR beta sequences accurately predicted HLA-A and HLA-B alleles in most subjects.

Concerning this clone itself: Its antigen is as yet unknown.

The study ran its PCR with 60 Vbeta and 13 Jbeta primers. The protocol was immunoSEQ multiplex PCR, while the TCRdb copy is restricted to in-frame clones and leaves out a portion. The data show 150,000 to 200,000 clones, 87% seen once. The donors, nominally healthy at sampling, likely had unrecorded immune exposures. This CDR3 comprises 15 residues. V lost 8 bases to trimming and J lost 1 base, with 17 bases between them. Germline lookup yields CDR1 MNHEY and CDR2 SMNVEV (reference sequence). The TCR was taken from a boy aged 2 to 10 in good health and CMV-seronegative. The rearrangement uses TRBV27 and TRBJ1-1; D is uncertain. Sequencing was performed on PBMCs. CDR3 coding DNA: TGTGCCAGCGGACCGTTCCGGGAGGGGAACACTGAAGCTTTCTTT. Translated, it gives CASGPFREGNTEAFF.